The clone carrying this TCR beta chain is a singleton in its sample. Between the trimmed V and J ends, which lost 0 bases and 6 bases, there was a span of 13 bases. The germline gives CDR1 SGHRS, CDR2 YFSETQ. There are 15 residues in the CDR3. The data were obtained in a study of OX40 agonist ivuxolimab in advanced cancers. Study details: The patients received ivuxolimab by intravenous route every 2 weeks at 0.01 to 10 mg/kg. Two patients with cutaneous melanoma and one with hepatocellular carcinoma, three in total, showed partial responses.

TCRdb's copy holds only in-frame clones and misses some; the assay was immunoSEQ multiplex PCR. Counted here are approximately 77,000 clones, roughly 90% occurring once; the ten biggest clones make up approximately 0.48%. Samples of blood were obtained at baseline, on cycle 4 day 1, and on cycle 7 day 1. The chain recombines TRBV5-1 with TRBJ2-1; D remains unclear. The sequence came from an adult with an advanced solid tumor such as melanoma, head and neck, liver or kidney cancer. The sequencing used CD4+ or CD8+ T cells sorted from blood, collected in a trial of the OX40 agonist ivuxolimab. Here the CDR3 reads CASSLEGARVNEQFF. The CDR3 DNA reads TGCGCCAGCAGCTTGGAAGGCGCTAGAGTCAATGAGCAGTTCTTC.